This entry features one T cell receptor (beta chain) sequence. The data were taken from a study of T cells in Graves' hyperthyroidism and ophthalmopathy. Across the study: Initial diagnosis, before any treatment, was when peripheral blood was collected.

The germline CDR1 and CDR2 sequences are SGDLS and YYNGEE. The CDR3 is 13 residues long. V was pared by 0 bases and J by 9 bases, with 12 bases between. Researchers took RNA transcripts and amplified the TCR beta CDR3 regions from them. A first-round RT-PCR of the TCR CDR3 used the HTBI primer set. TCRdb re-called the multiplex PCR reads with MiXCR, one entry per CDR3 protein. The data contain approximately 430,000 distinct CDR3 sequences, roughly 14% of them singletons. Hyperthyroidism was newly diagnosed in patients aged 18 to 65 (duration under 2 months). Each diagnosis drew on symptoms, thyroxine, TRAb, thyroid ultrasound and orbital computed tomography findings.

This chain joins TRBV9 and TRBJ1-2, with unresolved D. Input material: blood. This clonotype originated in a woman between 18 and 29 years old with Graves' hyperthyroidism. The CDR3 here is CASSVVSGGRYTF. CDR3 bases: TGTGCCAGCAGCGTAGTATCCGGAGGGCGCTACACCTTC.